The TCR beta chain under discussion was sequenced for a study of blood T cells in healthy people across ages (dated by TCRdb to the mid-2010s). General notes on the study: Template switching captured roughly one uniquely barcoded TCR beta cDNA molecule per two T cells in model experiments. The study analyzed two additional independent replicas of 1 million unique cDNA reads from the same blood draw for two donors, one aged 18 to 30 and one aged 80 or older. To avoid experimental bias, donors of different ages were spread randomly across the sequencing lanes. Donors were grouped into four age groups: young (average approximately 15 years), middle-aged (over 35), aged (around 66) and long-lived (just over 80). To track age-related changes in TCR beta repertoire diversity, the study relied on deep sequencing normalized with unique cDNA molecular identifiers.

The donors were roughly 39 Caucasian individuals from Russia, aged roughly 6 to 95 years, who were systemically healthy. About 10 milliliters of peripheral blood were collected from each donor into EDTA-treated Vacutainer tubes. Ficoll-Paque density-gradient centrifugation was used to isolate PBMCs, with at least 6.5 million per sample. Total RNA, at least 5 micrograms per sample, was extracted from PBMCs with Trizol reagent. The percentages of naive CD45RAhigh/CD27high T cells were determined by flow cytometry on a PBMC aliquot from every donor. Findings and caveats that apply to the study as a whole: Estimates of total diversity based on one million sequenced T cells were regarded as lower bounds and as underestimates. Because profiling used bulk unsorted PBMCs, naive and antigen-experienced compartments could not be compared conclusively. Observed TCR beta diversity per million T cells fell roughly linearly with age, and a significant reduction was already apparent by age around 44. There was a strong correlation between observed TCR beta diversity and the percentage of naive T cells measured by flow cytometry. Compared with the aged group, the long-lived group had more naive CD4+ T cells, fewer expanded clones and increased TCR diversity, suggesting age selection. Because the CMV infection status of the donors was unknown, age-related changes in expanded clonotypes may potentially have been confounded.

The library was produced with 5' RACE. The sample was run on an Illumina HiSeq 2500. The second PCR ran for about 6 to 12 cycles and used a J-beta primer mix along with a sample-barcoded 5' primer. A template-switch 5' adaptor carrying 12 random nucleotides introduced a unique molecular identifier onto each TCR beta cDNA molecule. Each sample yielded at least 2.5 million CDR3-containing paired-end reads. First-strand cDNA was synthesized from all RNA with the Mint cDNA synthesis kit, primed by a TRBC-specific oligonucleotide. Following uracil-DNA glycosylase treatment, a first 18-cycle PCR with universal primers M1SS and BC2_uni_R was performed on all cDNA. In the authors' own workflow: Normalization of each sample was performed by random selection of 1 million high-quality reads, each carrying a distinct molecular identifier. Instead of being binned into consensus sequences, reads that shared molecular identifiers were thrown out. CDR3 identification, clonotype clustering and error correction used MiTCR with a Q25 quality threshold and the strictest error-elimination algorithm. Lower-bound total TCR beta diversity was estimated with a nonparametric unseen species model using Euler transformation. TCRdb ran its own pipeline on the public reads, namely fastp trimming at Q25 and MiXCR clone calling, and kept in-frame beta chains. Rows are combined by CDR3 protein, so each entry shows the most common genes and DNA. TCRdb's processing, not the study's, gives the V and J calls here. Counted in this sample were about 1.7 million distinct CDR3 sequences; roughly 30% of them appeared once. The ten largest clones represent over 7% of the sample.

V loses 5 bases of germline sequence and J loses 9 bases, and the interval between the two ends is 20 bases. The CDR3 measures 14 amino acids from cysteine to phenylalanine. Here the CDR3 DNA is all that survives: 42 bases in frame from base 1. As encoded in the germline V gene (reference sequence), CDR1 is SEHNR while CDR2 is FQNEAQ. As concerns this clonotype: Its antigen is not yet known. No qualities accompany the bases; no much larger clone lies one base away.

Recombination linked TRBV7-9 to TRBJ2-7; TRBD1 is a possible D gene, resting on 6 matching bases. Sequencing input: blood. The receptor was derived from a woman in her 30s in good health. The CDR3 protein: CASSPGAKAYAQYF. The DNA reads TGTGCCAGCAGCCCAGGGGCAAAAGCCTATGCGCAGTACTTC.